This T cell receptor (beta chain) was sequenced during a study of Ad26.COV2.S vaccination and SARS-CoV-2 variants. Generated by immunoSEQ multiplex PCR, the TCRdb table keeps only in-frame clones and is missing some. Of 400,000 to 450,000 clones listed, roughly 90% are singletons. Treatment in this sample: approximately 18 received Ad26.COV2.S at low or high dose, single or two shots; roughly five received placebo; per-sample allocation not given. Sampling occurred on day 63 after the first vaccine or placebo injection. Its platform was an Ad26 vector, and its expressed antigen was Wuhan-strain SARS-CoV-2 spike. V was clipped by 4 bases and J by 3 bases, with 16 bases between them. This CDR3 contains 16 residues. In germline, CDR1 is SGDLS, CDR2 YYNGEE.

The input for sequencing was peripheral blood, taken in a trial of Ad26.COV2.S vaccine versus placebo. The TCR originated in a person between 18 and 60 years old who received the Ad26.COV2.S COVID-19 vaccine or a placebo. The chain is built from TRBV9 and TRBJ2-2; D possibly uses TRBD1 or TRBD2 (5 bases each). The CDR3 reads CASSPTGRGDTGELFF. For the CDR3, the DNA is TGTGCCAGCAGCCCGACGGGACGAGGGGACACCGGGGAGCTGTTTTTT.